What follows are 5 T cell receptor beta chains derived from one specimen sequenced in a study of blood T cell repertoires in COVID-19. Assay: immunoSEQ multiplex PCR; the TCRdb copy retains only in-frame clones and omits some. The sample includes roughly 360,000 clones, about four fifths of them seen just once. Sequencing was done on a sample of PBMCs or T cells enriched from blood (not recorded which). The receptors derive from a woman between 45 and 65 years old who had recovered from COVID-19.

This clone was seen just once. V is TRBV5-1 and J is TRBJ1-4, with 8 bases that match TRBD1. V dropped 4 bases and J dropped 8; count of bases not matched to a gene: 7. CDR1 is SGHRS, CDR2 YFSETQ, per germline. The CDR3 is made up of 14 amino acids. The CDR3 region has the DNA TGCGCCAGCAGCCAACAGGGGGTTAGGGAAAAACTGTTTTTT. Its translation is CASSQQGVREKLFF. The full variable domain, rest sourced from reference TRBV5-1 and TRBJ1-4, is KAGVTQTPRYLIKTRGQQVTLSCSPISGHRSVSWYQQTPGQGLQFLFEYFSETQRNKGNFPGRFSGRQFSNSRSEMNVSTLELGDSALYLCASSQQGVREKLFFGSGTQLSVL.

The chain combines TRBV5-1 with TRBJ1-2; D might be TRBD1 (5 bases). Per germline, CDR1 SGHRS and CDR2 YFSETQ. There are 12 residues in the CDR3. Trimming took off 4 bases at V and 8 bases at J, with 12 bases between the two ends. The CDR3 coding sequence is TGCGCCAGCAGCACAGACAGCGCCGGCTACACCTTC. Its protein is CASSTDSAGYTF.

The rearrangement joins TRBV2 to TRBJ2-2; TRBD2 is a possible D gene (5 bases). Germline values: CDR1 SNHLY, CDR2 FYNNEI. CDR3 length: 16 residues. V lost 6 bases and J 0 bases, leaving 14 bases between the germline ends. CDR3 in amino acids: CASSLRRPPNTGELFF. For the CDR3, the DNA is TGTGCCAGCAGCCTTAGGAGGCCGCCGAACACCGGGGAGCTGTTTTTT.

The CDR3 nucleotides are TGTGCCACCAGCGGGAGAGACAGGGGCAACACTGAAGCTTTCTTT. It is translated as CATSGRDRGNTEAFF. The chain carries TRBV15 and TRBJ1-1, with 8 bases aligning to TRBD1. V shed 5 bases, J shed 2 bases, and the junction held 7 bases outside the gene matches. The CDR3 is 15 amino acids. The V gene's germline CDR1 is LNHNV and CDR2 YYDKDF (reference sequence).

The rearrangement uses TRBV29-1 and TRBJ2-5, with D tentatively TRBD2 (6 bases). Germline loops: CDR1 SQVTM, CDR2 ANQGSEA. The CDR3 totals 13 residues. Trimming left V 7 bases short and J 5 bases short, with 17 bases between. CDR3 residues: CSATPIGGETQYF. For the CDR3, the DNA is TGCAGCGCAACCCCCATCGGAGGGGAGACCCAGTACTTC.